These T cell receptor beta chains were read from a single sample in a study of OX40 agonist ivuxolimab in advanced cancers. Clones were sequenced by immunoSEQ multiplex PCR, and TCRdb holds only the in-frame ones, with some missing. In the table there are about 84,000 clones, around nine tenths of which are singletons. This specimen was CD4+ or CD8+ T cells sorted from blood, taken in a trial of the OX40 agonist ivuxolimab. All receptors derive from an adult with an advanced solid tumor such as melanoma, head and neck, liver or kidney cancer. CDR3s include the opening cysteine and the closing phenylalanine or tryptophan. The D gene is left open where the match is weak. Part of the rows lack a size; the others show once, few, many or a class for expanded clones.

clone size,V gene,J gene,D gene,CDR3 DNA,CDR3 protein
.,TRBV5-1,TRBJ2-5,.,TGCGCCAGCAGCACCGGACCCTCCCAAGAGACCCAGTACTTC,CASSTGPSQETQYF
.,TRBV29-1,TRBJ2-2,TRBD1,TGCAGCGTTGAAGGAGGGGACAGGGACATCCCCGGGGAGCTGTTTTTT,CSVEGGDRDIPGELFF
.,TRBV19,TRBJ2-1,.,TGTGCCAGTAGTATATCGAATGAGCAGTTCTTC,CASSISNEQFF
.,TRBV7-2,TRBJ1-1,.,TGTGCCAGCAGCTTAGCTTGGGGCTCCACTGAAGCTTTCTTT,CASSLAWGSTEAFF
.,TRBV11-3,TRBJ1-2,.,TGTGCCAGCAGCTTTGCGGGGGCCGGCTACACCTTC,CASSFAGAGYTF
.,TRBV7-9,TRBJ2-7,.,TGTGCCAGCAGCCCTAGGGCTAGACCATCCTACGAGCAGTACTTC,CASSPRARPSYEQYF
.,TRBV9,TRBJ2-7,.,TGTGCCAGCAGCGTGGGGAGTCAGCACGAGCAGTACTTC,CASSVGSQHEQYF
.,TRBV19,TRBJ2-7,.,TGTGCCAGTAGTACCGGGGTACTGGGCGAGCAGTACTTC,CASSTGVLGEQYF
.,TRBV4-2,TRBJ2-2,.,TGTGCCAGCAGCCCCTCGCATGGCCTTTCGGGGACCGGGGAGCTGTTTTTT,CASSPSHGLSGTGELFF
.,TRBV9,TRBJ2-3,TRBD2,TGTGCCAGCAGCGGAGCGGGGGGGTTGGGTGCAGATACGCAGTATTTT,CASSGAGGLGADTQYF
once,TRBV5-4,TRBJ2-5,TRBD2,TGTGCCAGCAGCTTGGGTATTAGGAGCGGGAAAGAGACCCAGTACTTC,CASSLGIRSGKETQYF
once,TRBV18,TRBJ2-1,TRBD1,TGTGCCAGCTCACCCGACAGGGCCTACAATGAGCAGTTCTTC,CASSPDRAYNEQFF
once,TRBV7-2,TRBJ2-7,.,TGTGCCAGCAGCTTAAGGGTAGGTTATGGCGAGCAGTACTTC,CASSLRVGYGEQYF
.,TRBV19,TRBJ1-1,.,TGTGCCAGTAGTTCCGATTGGGCAGGAACAATGAACACTGAAGCTTTCTTT,CASSSDWAGTMNTEAFF
.,TRBV4-1,TRBJ2-3,.,TGCGCCAGCAGCCAGGGTGAAAGGGATACGCAGTATTTT,CASSQGERDTQYF
.,TRBV6-6,TRBJ1-1,.,TGTGCCAGCAGACCCGGGACCGGGAGCACTGAAGCTTTCTTT,CASRPGTGSTEAFF